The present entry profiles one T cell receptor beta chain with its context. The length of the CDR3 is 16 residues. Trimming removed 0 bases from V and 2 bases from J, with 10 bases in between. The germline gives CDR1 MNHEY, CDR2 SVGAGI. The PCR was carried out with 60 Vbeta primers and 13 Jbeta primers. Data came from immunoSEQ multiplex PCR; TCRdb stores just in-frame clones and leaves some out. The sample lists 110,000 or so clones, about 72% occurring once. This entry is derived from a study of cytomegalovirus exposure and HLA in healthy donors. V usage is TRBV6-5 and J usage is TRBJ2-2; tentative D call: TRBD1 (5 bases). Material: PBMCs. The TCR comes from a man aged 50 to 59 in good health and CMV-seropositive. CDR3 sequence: CASSYSRTRNTGELFF. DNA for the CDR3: TGTGCCAGCAGTTACTCGCGGACAAGAAACACCGGGGAGCTGTTTTTT.